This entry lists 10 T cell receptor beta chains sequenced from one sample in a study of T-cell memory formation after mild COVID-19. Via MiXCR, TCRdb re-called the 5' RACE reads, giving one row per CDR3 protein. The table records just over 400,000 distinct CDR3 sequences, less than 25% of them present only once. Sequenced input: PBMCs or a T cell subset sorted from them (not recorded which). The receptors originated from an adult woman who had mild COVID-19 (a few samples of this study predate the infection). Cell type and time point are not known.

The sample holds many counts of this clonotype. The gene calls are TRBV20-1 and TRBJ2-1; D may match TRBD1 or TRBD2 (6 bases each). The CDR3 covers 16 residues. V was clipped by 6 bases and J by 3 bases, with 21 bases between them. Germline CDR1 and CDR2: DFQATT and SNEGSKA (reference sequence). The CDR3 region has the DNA TGCAGTGCCATCGGGGGCCTAGCGAAACGCTACAATGAGCAGTTCTTC. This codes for CSAIGGLAKRYNEQFF.

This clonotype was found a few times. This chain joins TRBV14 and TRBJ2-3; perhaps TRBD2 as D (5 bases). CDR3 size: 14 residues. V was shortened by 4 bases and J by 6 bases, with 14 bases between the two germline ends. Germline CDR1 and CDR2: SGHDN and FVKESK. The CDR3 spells CASSPAGGWDTQYF. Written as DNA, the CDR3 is TGTGCCAGCAGCCCAGCAGGAGGCTGGGATACGCAGTATTTT. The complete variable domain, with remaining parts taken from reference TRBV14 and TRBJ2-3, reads EAGVTQFPSHSVIEKGQTVTLRCDPISGHDNLYWYRRVMGKEIKFLLHFVKESKQDESGMPNNRFLAERTGGTYSTLKVQPAELEDSGVYFCASSPAGGWDTQYFGPGTRLTVL.

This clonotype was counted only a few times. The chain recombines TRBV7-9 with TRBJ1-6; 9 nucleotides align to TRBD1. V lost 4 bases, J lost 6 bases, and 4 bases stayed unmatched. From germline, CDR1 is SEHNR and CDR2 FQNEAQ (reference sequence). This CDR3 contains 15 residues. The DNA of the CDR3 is TGTGCCAGCAGCTCACAGGGGGCGTTTAATTCACCCCTCCACTTT. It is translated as CASSSQGAFNSPLHF.

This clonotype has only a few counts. CDR3 coding DNA: TGCAGTGCTAGAGCCAGGGATTTTGAAGCTTTCTTT. Its translation: CSARARDFEAFF. This chain links TRBV20-1 with TRBJ1-1; D is perhaps TRBD1 (5 bases). Trimming stripped 1 base from V and 7 bases from J, with 10 bases between. Per germline, CDR1 DFQATT and CDR2 SNEGSKA (reference sequence). This CDR3 is 12 amino acids long.

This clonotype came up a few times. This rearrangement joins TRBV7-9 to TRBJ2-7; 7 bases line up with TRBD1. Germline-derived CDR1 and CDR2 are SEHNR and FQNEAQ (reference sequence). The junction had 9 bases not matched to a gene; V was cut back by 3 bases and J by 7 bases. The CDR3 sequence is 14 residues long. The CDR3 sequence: CASSFIGQAGEQYF. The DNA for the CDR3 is TGTGCCAGCAGCTTCATTGGACAGGCTGGGGAGCAGTACTTC.

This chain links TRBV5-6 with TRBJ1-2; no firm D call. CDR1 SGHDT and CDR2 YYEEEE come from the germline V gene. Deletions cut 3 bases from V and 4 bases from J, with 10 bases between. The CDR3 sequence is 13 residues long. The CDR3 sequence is CASSYDNGYGYTF. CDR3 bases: TGTGCCAGCAGCTACGACAATGGCTATGGCTACACCTTC.

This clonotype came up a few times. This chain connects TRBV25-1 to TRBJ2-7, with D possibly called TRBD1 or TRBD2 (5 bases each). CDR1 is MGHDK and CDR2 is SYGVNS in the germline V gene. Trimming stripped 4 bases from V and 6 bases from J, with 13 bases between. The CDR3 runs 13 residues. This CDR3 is CASSVTGTGEQYF. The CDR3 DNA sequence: TGTGCCAGCAGTGTGACGGGGACCGGCGAGCAGTACTTC.

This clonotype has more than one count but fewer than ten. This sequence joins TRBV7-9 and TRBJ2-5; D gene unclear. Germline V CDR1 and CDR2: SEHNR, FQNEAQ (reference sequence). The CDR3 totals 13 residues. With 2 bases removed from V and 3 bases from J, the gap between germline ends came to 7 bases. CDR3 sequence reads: CASSLPWEETQYF. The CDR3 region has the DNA TGTGCCAGCAGCTTACCCTGGGAAGAGACCCAGTACTTC.

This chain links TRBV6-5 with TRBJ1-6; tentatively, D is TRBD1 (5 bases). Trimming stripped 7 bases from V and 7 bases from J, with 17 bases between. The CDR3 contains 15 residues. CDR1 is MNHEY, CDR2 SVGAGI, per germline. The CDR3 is CASTLGTLDNSPLHF. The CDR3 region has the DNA TGTGCCAGCACATTAGGGACGTTGGACAATTCACCCCTCCACTTT.

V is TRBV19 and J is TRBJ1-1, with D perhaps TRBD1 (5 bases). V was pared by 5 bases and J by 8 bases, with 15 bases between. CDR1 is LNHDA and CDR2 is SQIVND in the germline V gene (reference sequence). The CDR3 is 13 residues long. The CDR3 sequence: CASSHGSGREAFF. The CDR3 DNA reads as TGTGCCAGTAGTCATGGCTCGGGACGAGAAGCTTTCTTT.